Listed here is a single T cell receptor beta chain. This receptor's antigen is unknown. Per-nucleotide qualities are absent, and no much larger clonotype sits a single base away. The sample comes from a study of T-cell reconstitution after alpha-beta-depleted transplantation in children (dated by TCRdb to about 2016). General notes on the study: The study quantitatively tracked T-cell immune reconstitution after TCRalphabeta/CD19-depleted allogeneic hematopoietic cell transplantation in children using TCR repertoire profiling. Broader findings and caveats from the paper: The high TCRbeta diversity at day 60 in some patients was ascribed to recipient T cells and intrathymic progenitors that had survived conditioning. The apparently early recovery of alphabetaT-cell counts about two months after transplant reportedly depended on only several hundred rapidly expanded clones that came from non-depleted graft cells. Over the following months the frequencies of hyperexpanded clones went down, and after one year T-cell counts and TCRbeta diversity were mostly credited to newly produced T cells.

The library was produced with PCR. TCRdb lists the instrument as Illumina HiSeq 2500. TCR libraries were prepared with molecular barcoding, using unique molecular identifiers to normalize TCRbeta repertoire quantification. TCRdb ran its own pipeline on the public reads, namely fastp trimming at Q25 and MiXCR clone calling, and kept in-frame beta chains. Rows merge per CDR3 protein into single entries with the most common DNA and genes. The sample profile shows 540,000 or so distinct CDR3 sequences; more than 20% of them were found once. The ten largest clones take up over 12% of the sample. The treatment or condition label of this sample denotes: allogeneic hematopoietic cell transplantation with graft depleted of TCRalphabeta T cells and CD19 B cells. The children who served as transplant recipients had been given grafts of TCRalphabeta/CD19-depleted allogeneic hematopoietic cells. Taken from cysteine to phenylalanine, the CDR3 has 18 residues. Only the CDR3 region is kept as DNA, spanning 54 bases read in frame from base 1. CDR1 and CDR2 were assigned from the germline V gene as MDHEN and SYDVKM. V and J are trimmed by 2 bases and 0 bases, and the gene matches miss 5 bases of the junction.

This TCR was recovered from a boy younger than two who had a stem cell transplant for acute myeloid leukemia, so the T cells may come from the graft donor. This specimen was PBMCs, mostly from graft donor cells, taken 360 days after TCRalphabeta/CD19-depleted stem cell transplant. The chain is encoded by TRBV28 joined to TRBJ2-2; 11 middle bases align to TRBD2. The CDR3 in this case is CASSLEGLADPNTGELFF. In nucleotides, the sequence is TGTGCCAGCAGTTTAGAGGGACTAGCGGATCCGAACACCGGGGAGCTGTTTTTT.